These T cell receptor beta chains were read from a single sample in a study of blood T cell repertoires in COVID-19. The data were produced by immunoSEQ multiplex PCR, yet TCRdb's version contains in-frame clones alone and is incomplete. This sample yields 100,000 to 130,000 clones, of which 88% are seen a single time; roughly 6.6% belongs to the top ten. The sample comprised peripheral blood. These receptors all come from a man aged 45-65 years with active or convalescent COVID-19. Each CDR3 is given with its conserved first and last residue. A D gene is named only where the DNA matches it firmly. Rows give clone size only sometimes, using once, few, many, or a class for an expanded clone.

len: 14; abundance: -; j_gene: TRBJ2-5; v_gene: TRBV2; d_gene: -; CDR3aa: CASSGLRAQETQYF; CDR3nt: TGTGCCAGCAGTGGCCTGAGGGCCCAAGAGACCCAGTACTTC
len: 14; abundance: once; j_gene: TRBJ2-3; v_gene: TRBV28; d_gene: -; CDR3aa: CASSLLGSGNTQYF; CDR3nt: TGTGCCAGCAGTTTATTAGGTAGCGGTAATACGCAGTATTTT
len: 16; abundance: -; j_gene: TRBJ2-1; v_gene: TRBV7-6; d_gene: TRBD1; CDR3aa: CASSLFSQGAMNEQFF; CDR3nt: TGTGCCAGCAGCTTATTCTCGCAGGGGGCAATGAACGAGCAGTTCTTC
len: 17; abundance: -; j_gene: TRBJ2-1; v_gene: TRBV5-1; d_gene: TRBD2; CDR3aa: CASSQTSGGFSYNEQFF; CDR3nt: TGCGCCAGCAGCCAGACTAGCGGGGGCTTTTCCTACAATGAGCAGTTCTTC
len: 15; abundance: -; j_gene: TRBJ1-6; v_gene: TRBV30; d_gene: -; CDR3aa: CAWSVAASRNSPLHF; CDR3nt: TGTGCCTGGAGTGTAGCGGCCTCCCGAAACTCACCCCTCCACTTT
len: 15; abundance: -; j_gene: TRBJ2-5; v_gene: TRBV5-6; d_gene: TRBD2; CDR3aa: CASSLLAGGWETQYF; CDR3nt: TGTGCCAGCAGCTTGCTAGCGGGAGGGTGGGAGACCCAGTACTTC
len: 15; abundance: -; j_gene: TRBJ2-3; v_gene: TRBV19; d_gene: TRBD2; CDR3aa: CASSSVAGEGDTQYF; CDR3nt: TGTGCCAGTAGTTCGGTAGCGGGAGAGGGAGATACGCAGTATTTT
len: 16; abundance: -; j_gene: TRBJ1-5; v_gene: TRBV7-8; d_gene: TRBD1; CDR3aa: CASSPRVTGNYQPQHF; CDR3nt: TGTGCCAGCAGCCCTCGGGTGACAGGGAATTATCAGCCCCAGCATTTT
len: 17; abundance: few; j_gene: TRBJ2-2; v_gene: TRBV6-1; d_gene: -; CDR3aa: CASSEAWLALNTGELFF; CDR3nt: TGTGCCAGCAGTGAAGCATGGCTAGCGTTGAACACCGGGGAGCTGTTTTTT
len: 15; abundance: -; j_gene: TRBJ2-2; v_gene: TRBV6-2/TRBV6-3; d_gene: -; CDR3aa: CASSHVPLSGGELFF; CDR3nt: TGTGCCAGCAGCCACGTGCCGCTTTCAGGTGGGGAGCTGTTTTTT
len: 14; abundance: -; j_gene: TRBJ2-1; v_gene: TRBV10-3; d_gene: TRBD1; CDR3aa: CAIRGQGGINEQFF; CDR3nt: TGTGCCATCAGGGGACAGGGTGGAATTAATGAGCAGTTCTTC
len: 13; abundance: -; j_gene: TRBJ2-1; v_gene: TRBV28; d_gene: TRBD2; CDR3aa: CASTVLAGGPGFF; CDR3nt: TGTGCCAGCACTGTACTAGCGGGAGGGCCGGGGTTCTTC
len: 14; abundance: -; j_gene: TRBJ1-2; v_gene: TRBV7-9; d_gene: TRBD1; CDR3aa: CASSLRGGGYGYTF; CDR3nt: TGTGCCAGCAGCTTACGAGGGGGCGGCTATGGCTACACCTTC
len: 13; abundance: once; j_gene: TRBJ1-4; v_gene: TRBV25-1; d_gene: -; CDR3aa: CASSAGPNEKLFF; CDR3nt: TGTGCCAGCAGTGCAGGGCCTAATGAAAAACTGTTTTTT
len: 15; abundance: -; j_gene: TRBJ1-3; v_gene: TRBV19; d_gene: -; CDR3aa: CASTYSQGIGATIYF; CDR3nt: TGTGCCAGTACTTATTCTCAGGGAATCGGCGCCACCATATATTTT
len: 14; abundance: -; j_gene: TRBJ1-1; v_gene: TRBV6-5; d_gene: -; CDR3aa: CASSYQGSNTEAFF; CDR3nt: TGTGCCAGCAGTTACCAGGGGTCGAACACTGAAGCTTTCTTT
len: 14; abundance: -; j_gene: TRBJ1-5; v_gene: TRBV7-8; d_gene: TRBD1; CDR3aa: CASSLGQGGQPQHF; CDR3nt: TGTGCCAGCAGCTTAGGACAGGGGGGACAGCCCCAGCATTTT
len: 16; abundance: -; j_gene: TRBJ2-3; v_gene: TRBV4-1; d_gene: TRBD2; CDR3aa: CASSRVGRATTDTQYF; CDR3nt: TGCGCCAGCAGCCGAGTCGGGAGGGCGACCACAGATACGCAGTATTTT
len: 13; abundance: once; j_gene: TRBJ2-1; v_gene: TRBV29-1; d_gene: -; CDR3aa: CSEYSPPYNEQFF; CDR3nt: TGCAGCGAATACAGCCCCCCATACAATGAGCAGTTCTTC
len: 16; abundance: -; j_gene: TRBJ1-2; v_gene: TRBV6-2/TRBV6-3; d_gene: TRBD1; CDR3aa: CASSYSGQTQRYGYTF; CDR3nt: TGTGCCAGCAGTTACTCGGGACAGACCCAGCGCTATGGCTACACCTTC
len: 12; abundance: -; j_gene: TRBJ1-5; v_gene: TRBV29-1; d_gene: TRBD1; CDR3aa: CSAQGQGQPQHF; CDR3nt: TGCAGCGCCCAAGGACAGGGTCAGCCCCAGCATTTT
len: 14; abundance: -; j_gene: TRBJ1-2; v_gene: TRBV30; d_gene: -; CDR3aa: CASARDFEGYGYTF; CDR3nt: TGTGCCTCGGCCAGGGACTTTGAGGGTTATGGCTACACCTTC
len: 15; abundance: -; j_gene: TRBJ2-1; v_gene: TRBV9; d_gene: TRBD2; CDR3aa: CASSGSGTSGNEQFF; CDR3nt: TGTGCCAGCAGCGGATCCGGGACTAGCGGGAATGAGCAGTTCTTC
len: 20; abundance: few; j_gene: TRBJ1-1; v_gene: TRBV5-1; d_gene: TRBD1; CDR3aa: CASSAPTPAGGRFVNTEAFF; CDR3nt: TGCGCCAGCAGCGCCCCAACCCCCGCAGGGGGCCGTTTTGTGAACACTGAAGCTTTCTTT
len: 14; abundance: -; j_gene: TRBJ1-2; v_gene: TRBV24-1; d_gene: -; CDR3aa: CATSDEPRRYGYTF; CDR3nt: TGTGCCACCAGTGACGAACCCAGGAGGTATGGCTACACCTTC
len: 13; abundance: once; j_gene: TRBJ1-6; v_gene: TRBV10-3; d_gene: -; CDR3aa: CAIRSLANSPLHF; CDR3nt: TGTGCCATCAGATCCCTAGCGAATTCACCCCTCCACTTT
len: 16; abundance: -; j_gene: TRBJ1-2; v_gene: TRBV6-5; d_gene: TRBD1; CDR3aa: CASSYQRDRGRGGYTF; CDR3nt: TGTGCCAGCAGTTACCAAAGGGACAGGGGGCGAGGTGGCTACACCTTC
len: 16; abundance: -; j_gene: TRBJ2-3; v_gene: TRBV7-9; d_gene: -; CDR3aa: CASSLGLAWETDTQYF; CDR3nt: TGTGCCAGCAGCTTAGGGCTAGCTTGGGAAACAGATACGCAGTATTTT
len: 15; abundance: -; j_gene: TRBJ1-5; v_gene: TRBV6-5; d_gene: TRBD1; CDR3aa: CASSPSGDSYQPQHF; CDR3nt: TGTGCCAGCAGCCCCTCCGGGGACAGCTATCAGCCCCAGCATTTT
len: 13; abundance: -; j_gene: TRBJ2-5; v_gene: TRBV25-1; d_gene: -; CDR3aa: CASTQMGAETQYF; CDR3nt: TGTGCCAGCACCCAGATGGGAGCAGAGACCCAGTACTTC
len: 19; abundance: once; j_gene: TRBJ2-1; v_gene: TRBV5-6; d_gene: TRBD2; CDR3aa: CASSQNGLAGGSSYNEQFF; CDR3nt: TGTGCCAGCAGCCAGAACGGACTAGCGGGAGGGAGCTCCTACAATGAGCAGTTCTTC
len: 15; abundance: -; j_gene: TRBJ1-1; v_gene: TRBV15; d_gene: -; CDR3aa: CATERVPDVNTEAFF; CDR3nt: TGTGCCACCGAGAGGGTCCCAGATGTGAACACTGAAGCTTTCTTT
len: 13; abundance: -; j_gene: TRBJ2-7; v_gene: TRBV3-1/TRBV3-2; d_gene: TRBD2; CDR3aa: CASRTSGTYEQYF; CDR3nt: TGTGCCAGCAGGACTAGCGGTACCTACGAGCAGTACTTC
len: 12; abundance: -; j_gene: TRBJ2-2; v_gene: TRBV6-5; d_gene: -; CDR3aa: CASGLAFRELFF; CDR3nt: TGTGCCAGTGGCCTGGCTTTCCGGGAGCTGTTTTTT
len: 11; abundance: -; j_gene: TRBJ2-4; v_gene: TRBV2; d_gene: TRBD1; CDR3aa: CATDRGNIQYF; CDR3nt: TGTGCCACCGACAGGGGAAACATTCAGTACTTC
len: 15; abundance: -; j_gene: TRBJ2-2; v_gene: TRBV6-2/TRBV6-3; d_gene: TRBD1; CDR3aa: CASSEQGTNTGELFF; CDR3nt: TGTGCCAGCAGCGAACAGGGGACGAACACCGGGGAGCTGTTTTTT
len: 12; abundance: -; j_gene: TRBJ2-5; v_gene: TRBV7-8; d_gene: TRBD1; CDR3aa: CASRTGEETQYF; CDR3nt: TGTGCCAGCAGAACAGGGGAAGAGACCCAGTACTTC
len: 15; abundance: -; j_gene: TRBJ2-7; v_gene: TRBV19; d_gene: -; CDR3aa: CASSIDRDLSYEQYF; CDR3nt: TGTGCCAGTAGTATAGATCGGGACTTATCCTACGAGCAGTACTTC
len: 16; abundance: -; j_gene: TRBJ1-2; v_gene: TRBV7-9; d_gene: TRBD1; CDR3aa: CASSLGDRVSRYGYTF; CDR3nt: TGTGCCAGCAGCTTAGGGGACAGAGTTAGTCGCTATGGCTACACCTTC
len: 15; abundance: -; j_gene: TRBJ1-2; v_gene: TRBV7-9; d_gene: -; CDR3aa: CASSLPGQSPYGYTF; CDR3nt: TGTGCCAGCAGCCTCCCGGGACAAAGCCCCTATGGCTACACCTTC
len: 15; abundance: -; j_gene: TRBJ1-3; v_gene: TRBV5-1; d_gene: -; CDR3aa: CASSLDGTQGNTIYF; CDR3nt: TGCGCCAGCAGCTTGGACGGGACACAGGGAAACACCATATATTTT